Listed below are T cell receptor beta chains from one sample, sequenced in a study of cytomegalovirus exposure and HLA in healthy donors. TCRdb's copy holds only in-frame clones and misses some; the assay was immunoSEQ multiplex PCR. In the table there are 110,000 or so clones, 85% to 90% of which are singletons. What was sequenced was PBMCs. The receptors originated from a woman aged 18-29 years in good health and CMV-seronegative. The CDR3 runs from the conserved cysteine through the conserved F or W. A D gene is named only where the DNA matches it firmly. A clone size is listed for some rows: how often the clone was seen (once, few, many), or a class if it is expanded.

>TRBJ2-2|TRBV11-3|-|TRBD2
CASSLGSGTNTGELFF
TGTGCCAGCAGCTTAGGTAGCGGGACGAACACCGGGGAGCTGTTTTTT
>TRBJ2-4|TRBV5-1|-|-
CASSWGDSLEGKNIQYF
TGCGCCAGCAGCTGGGGGGACAGTTTGGAGGGTAAAAACATTCAGTACTTC
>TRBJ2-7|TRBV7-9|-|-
CATGGAGAYEQYF
TGTGCCACGGGGGGCGCGGGAGCTTACGAGCAGTACTTC
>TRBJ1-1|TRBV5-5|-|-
CASSLSGSLLVTEAFF
TGTGCCAGCAGCTTGTCCGGGTCGCTCCTTGTGACTGAAGCTTTCTTT
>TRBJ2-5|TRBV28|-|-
CASSFRGFSGRETQYF
TGTGCCAGCAGTTTCAGGGGTTTTTCCGGAAGAGAGACCCAGTACTTC
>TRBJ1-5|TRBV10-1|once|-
CASSDWQESNQPQHF
TGCGCCAGCAGTGATTGGCAGGAAAGCAATCAGCCCCAGCATTTT
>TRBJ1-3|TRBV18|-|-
CASSPGGALSGNTIYF
TGTGCCAGCTCACCAGGAGGGGCTCTATCTGGAAACACCATATATTTT
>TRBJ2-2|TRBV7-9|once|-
CASSLIRQANTGELFF
TGTGCCAGCAGCTTAATTCGCCAGGCGAACACCGGGGAGCTGTTTTTT
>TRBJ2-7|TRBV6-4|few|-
CASSDPVSGMSYEQYF
TGTGCCAGCAGTGACCCAGTTTCGGGGATGTCCTACGAGCAGTACTTC
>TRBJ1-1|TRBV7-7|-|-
CASSRTATGLNTEAFF
TGTGCCAGCAGCCGAACAGCGACAGGTTTGAACACTGAAGCTTTCTTT
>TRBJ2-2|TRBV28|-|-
CASSPEKEVAGELFF
TGTGCCAGCAGCCCGGAGAAGGAGGTGGCCGGGGAGCTGTTTTTT
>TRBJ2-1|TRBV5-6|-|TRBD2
CASSRRREVWNEQFF
TGTGCCAGCAGCCGTCGGCGGGAGGTATGGAATGAGCAGTTCTTC
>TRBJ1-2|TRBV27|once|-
CASSSRTGGYTF
TGTGCCAGCAGTTCCAGGACGGGAGGCTACACCTTC
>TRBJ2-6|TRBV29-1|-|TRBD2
CSVEGREGGPGANVLTF
TGCAGCGTTGAAGGACGGGAGGGGGGGCCTGGGGCCAACGTCCTGACTTTC
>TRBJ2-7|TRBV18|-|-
CASSPKRDSSYEQYF
TGTGCCAGCTCACCAAAACGCGACAGCTCCTACGAGCAGTACTTC
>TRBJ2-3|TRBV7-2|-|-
CASSVGGGAGTDTQYF
TGTGCCAGCAGCGTTGGAGGGGGGGCCGGGACAGATACGCAGTATTTT
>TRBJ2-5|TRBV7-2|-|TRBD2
CASSLERGEETQYF
TGTGCCAGCAGCTTAGAGCGGGGGGAAGAGACCCAGTACTTC
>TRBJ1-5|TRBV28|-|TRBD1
CASSPRDRRGNQPQHF
TGTGCCAGCAGTCCCCGGGACAGACGAGGGAATCAGCCCCAGCATTTT
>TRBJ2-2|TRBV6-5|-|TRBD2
CASSWTSGTGELFF
TGTGCCAGCAGTTGGACTAGCGGCACCGGGGAGCTGTTTTTT
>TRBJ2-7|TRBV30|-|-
CAWKTGREQYF
TGTGCCTGGAAGACAGGGAGGGAGCAGTACTTC
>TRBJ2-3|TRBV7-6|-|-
CASSLGGGGTDTQYF
TGTGCCAGCAGCTTAGGTGGCGGGGGCACAGATACGCAGTATTTT
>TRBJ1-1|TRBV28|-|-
CASSWGLQGAFF
TGTGCCAGCAGTTGGGGGCTACAGGGAGCTTTCTTT
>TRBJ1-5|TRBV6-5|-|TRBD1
CASGRTGEGDQPQHF
TGTGCCAGCGGGAGGACAGGGGAAGGTGATCAGCCCCAGCATTTT
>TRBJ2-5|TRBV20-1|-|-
CSATSSETQYF
TGCAGTGCTACTAGCTCGGAGACCCAGTACTTC
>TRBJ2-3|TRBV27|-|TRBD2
CASSTSGSTSDTQYF
TGTGCCAGCAGTACTAGCGGCTCCACTTCAGATACGCAGTATTTT